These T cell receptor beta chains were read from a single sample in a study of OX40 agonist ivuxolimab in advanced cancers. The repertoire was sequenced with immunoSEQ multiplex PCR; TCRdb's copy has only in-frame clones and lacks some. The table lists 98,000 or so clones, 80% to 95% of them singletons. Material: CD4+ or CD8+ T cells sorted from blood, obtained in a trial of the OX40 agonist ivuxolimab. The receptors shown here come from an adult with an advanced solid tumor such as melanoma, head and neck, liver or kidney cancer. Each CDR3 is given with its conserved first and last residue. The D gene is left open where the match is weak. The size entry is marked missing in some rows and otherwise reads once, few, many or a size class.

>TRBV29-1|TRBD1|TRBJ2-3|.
CSVETTGATDTQYF
TGCAGCGTTGAGACGACAGGGGCCACAGATACGCAGTATTTT
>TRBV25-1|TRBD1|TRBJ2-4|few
CASSEERQGNIQYF
TGTGCCAGCAGTGAGGAGAGACAGGGAAACATTCAGTACTTC
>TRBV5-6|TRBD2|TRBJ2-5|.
CASSYGTKETQYF
TGTGCCAGCAGCTACGGGACTAAAGAGACCCAGTACTTC
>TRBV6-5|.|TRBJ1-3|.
CAGTRGFGNTIYF
TGTGCCGGGACCCGGGGTTTTGGAAACACCATATATTTT
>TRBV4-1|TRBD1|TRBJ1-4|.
CASSRQGAATNEKLFF
TGCGCCAGCAGCCGACAGGGGGCGGCAACTAATGAAAAACTGTTTTTT
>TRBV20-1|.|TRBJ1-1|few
CSAMWTSEAFF
TGCAGTGCTATGTGGACGTCCGAAGCTTTCTTT
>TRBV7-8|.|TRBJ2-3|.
CASSFGSADTQYF
TGTGCCAGCAGCTTCGGATCCGCAGATACGCAGTATTTT
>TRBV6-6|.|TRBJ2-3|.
CASSPGLDTQYF
TGTGCCAGCAGCCCTGGGCTAGATACGCAGTATTTT
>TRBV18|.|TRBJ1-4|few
CASSPPAYREKLFF
TGTGCCAGCTCACCGCCCGCGTATCGTGAAAAACTGTTTTTT
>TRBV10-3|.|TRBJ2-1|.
CAISEGQGIGNEQFF
TGTGCCATCAGTGAGGGGCAGGGGATAGGGAATGAGCAGTTCTTC
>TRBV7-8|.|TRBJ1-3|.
CASSLAAAASSGNTIYF
TGTGCCAGCAGCTTAGCGGCGGCAGCCAGCTCTGGAAACACCATATATTTT
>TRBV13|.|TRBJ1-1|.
CASSLEKNTEAFF
TGTGCCAGCAGCTTGGAGAAGAACACTGAAGCTTTCTTT
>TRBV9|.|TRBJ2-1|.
CASSVATLESEQFF
TGTGCCAGCAGCGTAGCAACCCTCGAATCGGAGCAGTTCTTC
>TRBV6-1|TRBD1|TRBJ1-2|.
CASSFGQGRGGYTF
TGTGCCAGCAGTTTTGGACAGGGGAGGGGTGGCTACACCTTC
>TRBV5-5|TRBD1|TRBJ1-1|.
CASSLRLGGQPNTEAFF
TGTGCCAGCAGCTTGAGACTCGGGGGACAGCCGAACACTGAAGCTTTCTTT
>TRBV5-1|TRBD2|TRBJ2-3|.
CASGGETDTQYF
TGCGCCAGCGGGGGGGAAACAGATACGCAGTATTTT
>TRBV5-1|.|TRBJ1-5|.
CASSQRGARPERQPQHF
TGCGCCAGCAGCCAAAGGGGGGCTCGGCCGGAACGGCAGCCCCAGCATTTT
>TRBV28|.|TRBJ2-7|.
CASEKFSSYEQYF
TGTGCCAGCGAAAAGTTTAGCTCCTACGAGCAGTACTTC
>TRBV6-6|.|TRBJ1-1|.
CASSYPRADTEAFF
TGTGCCAGCAGTTACCCCAGGGCGGACACTGAAGCTTTCTTT
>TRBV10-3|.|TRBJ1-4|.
CAISESKGFNEKLFF
TGTGCCATCAGTGAGTCGAAAGGATTTAATGAAAAACTGTTTTTT
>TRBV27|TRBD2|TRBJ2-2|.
CASTRGLAGVGGELFF
TGTGCCAGCACCCGAGGACTAGCGGGAGTTGGCGGGGAGCTGTTTTTT
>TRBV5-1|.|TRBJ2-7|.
CASSLVQGSSYEQYF
TGCGCCAGCAGCTTGGTCCAGGGGAGCTCCTACGAGCAGTACTTC